This T cell receptor (beta chain) was retrieved from a study of CD8 T cells in ankylosing spondylitis. This clonotype was counted many times. TCRdb ran MiXCR on the 5' RACE reads and lists one entry per CDR3 protein. The table records roughly 120,000 distinct CDR3 sequences, approximately 6.8% of them present only once. The V end lost 8 bases, the J end lost 2 bases, and 14 bases lay between the germline ends. The germline gives CDR1 LNHNV, CDR2 YYDKDF (reference sequence). The CDR3 has 14 amino acids. The sample comprised blood, either unsorted or a sorted T cell fraction (not recorded which). The chain uses TRBV15 and TRBJ2-3; D might be TRBD2 (7 bases). The source of this sequence is a male donor with ankylosing spondylitis or in good health (not recorded which). The CDR3, as DNA: TGTGCCACCGGTGCAGGGGACTACACAGATACGCAGTATTTT. Protein: CATGAGDYTDTQYF.